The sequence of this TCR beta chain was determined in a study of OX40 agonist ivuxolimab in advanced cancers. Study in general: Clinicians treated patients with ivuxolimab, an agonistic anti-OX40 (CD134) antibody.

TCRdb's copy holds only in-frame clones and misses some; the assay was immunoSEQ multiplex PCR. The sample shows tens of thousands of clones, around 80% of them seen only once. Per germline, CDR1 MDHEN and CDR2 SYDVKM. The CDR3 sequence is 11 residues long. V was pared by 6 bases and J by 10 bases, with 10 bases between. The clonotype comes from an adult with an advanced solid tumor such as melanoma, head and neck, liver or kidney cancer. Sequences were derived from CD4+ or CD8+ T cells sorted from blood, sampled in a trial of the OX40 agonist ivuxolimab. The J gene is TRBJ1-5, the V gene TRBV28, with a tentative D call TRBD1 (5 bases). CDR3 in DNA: TGTGCCAGCAGCTACACAGGTCCCCAGCATTTT. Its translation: CASSYTGPQHF.